The 10 T cell receptor beta chains below all came from one sample that was sequenced in a study of cytomegalovirus exposure and HLA in healthy donors. Sequencing used immunoSEQ multiplex PCR; TCRdb keeps in-frame clones, though not all of them. The data contain 150,000 to 200,000 clones, about 84% of them singletons. The source material was PBMCs. These receptors were obtained from a woman under 30 in good health and CMV-seronegative.

In DNA, the CDR3 is TGTGCCAGCTCACCATCCGGGCAGGGAAATGGCTACACCTTC. Amino acids: CASSPSGQGNGYTF. The chain links TRBV18 to TRBJ1-2, with D possibly TRBD1 on 5 matching bases. Trimming left V 2 bases short and J 6 bases short, with 13 bases between. CDR1 and CDR2 (germline): KGHSH, LQKENI. This CDR3 has 14 residues.

This clone was detected only once. The CDR3 loop reads CASSELPSSYEQYF. The DNA of the CDR3 is TGTGCCAGCAGTGAATTGCCCAGCTCCTACGAGCAGTACTTC. This sequence joins TRBV25-1 and TRBJ2-7; no definite D call. Trimming cost V 1 base and J 0 bases, with 7 bases left between them. Germline V gene data show CDR1 as MGHDK and CDR2 as SYGVNS. This CDR3 has 14 amino acids.

The CDR3 nucleotides are TGTGCCAGCAGTAAACCCGGCGGGAGGGTGTTGGAGACCCAGTACTTC. It encodes CASSKPGGRVLETQYF. The chain combines TRBV27 with TRBJ2-5, with 9 nucleotides matching TRBD2. The length of the CDR3 is 16 residues. Germline V lookup: CDR1 MNHEY, CDR2 SMNVEV (reference sequence). V gave up 5 bases and J gave up 5 bases; unmatched junction bases: 12.

The J gene is TRBJ2-3, the V gene TRBV4-1, with TRBD2 matching 10 bases. Germline V gene lookup returns CDR1 MGHRA and CDR2 YSYEKL. This CDR3 contains 17 residues. V lost 0 bases and J lost 1; bases outside the gene matches: 4. Written as DNA, the CDR3 is TGCGCCAGCAGCCAAGATGGCACTAGCGGGGGCACAGATACGCAGTATTTT. Amino acids: CASSQDGTSGGTDTQYF.

The chain couples TRBV25-1 to TRBJ2-7; TRBD2 agrees at 11 bases. There are 13 residues in the CDR3. Trimming removed 6 bases from V and 3 bases from J; junction bases left unmatched: 1. Germline V gives CDR1 MGHDK, CDR2 SYGVNS. The DNA for the CDR3 is TGTGCCAGCAGAACTAGCGGGAGCTACGAGCAGTACTTC. It specifies CASRTSGSYEQYF.

The CDR3 region has the DNA TGTGCCAGCAGTTCGCAAGGGACAGCCCGCCCCGAGCAGTACTTC. Its translation is CASSSQGTARPEQYF. V gene TRBV27 combines with J gene TRBJ2-7; 7 bases align to TRBD1. Trimming removed 4 bases from V and 6 bases from J; junction bases left unmatched: 12. CDR3 length equals 15 residues. Germline V lookup: CDR1 MNHEY, CDR2 SMNVEV (reference sequence).

V and J are TRBV6-5 and TRBJ1-3; D is uncertain. From germline, CDR1 is MNHEY and CDR2 SVGAGI. The V gene lost 0 bases and the J gene lost 0 bases, with 9 bases spanning the gap. This CDR3 spans 16 amino acids. CDR3 in amino acids: CASSYSRQYSGNTIYF. CDR3 sequence (DNA): TGTGCCAGCAGTTACTCGCGGCAGTACTCTGGAAACACCATATATTTT.

J is TRBJ2-7 and V is TRBV10-3; 10 nucleotides align to TRBD1. There are 17 residues in the CDR3. Germline trimming cut 3 bases from V and 5 bases from J; bases unmatched to any gene: 13. From germline, CDR1 is ENHRY and CDR2 SYGVKD. CDR3 nucleotides: TGTGCCATCAGTGACGAGGTAGGACAGGGGGTTGTCCACGAGCAGTACTTC. It is translated as CAISDEVGQGVVHEQYF.

This clone came up once. The chain couples TRBV7-9 to TRBJ1-5, with 11 positions matching TRBD1. The CDR3 length is 17 residues. V shed 1 base, J shed 7 bases, and the junction held 9 bases outside the gene matches. Germline-derived CDR1 and CDR2 are SEHNR and FQNEAQ (reference sequence). The CDR3 sequence: CASSLDRGTGGSQPQHF. CDR3 in DNA: TGTGCCAGCAGCTTAGACCGCGGGACAGGGGGTAGCCAGCCCCAGCATTTT.

The chain combines TRBV4-1 with TRBJ1-2; D may be TRBD1 (5 bases). Between the trimmed V and J ends, which lost 0 bases and 4 bases, there was a span of 21 bases. Germline V lookup: CDR1 MGHRA, CDR2 YSYEKL. CDR3 size: 18 residues. DNA for the CDR3: TGCGCCAGCAGCCAAGATACCGCAGGGAACAAGGGGCTCTATGGCTACACCTTC. Its protein is CASSQDTAGNKGLYGYTF.